This is a list of T cell receptor beta chains from one sample in a study of blood T cell repertoires in COVID-19. Method: immunoSEQ multiplex PCR; TCRdb's copy keeps in-frame clones and lacks some. This table holds about 130,000 clones, 75% to 90% found once. The sample comprised peripheral blood. Source of these receptors: a man in his fifties or sixties with active or convalescent COVID-19. CDR3s include the opening cysteine and the closing phenylalanine or tryptophan. The D gene is left open where the match is weak. A row's size may be missing; if present it is once, few, many or a size class.

d_gene: -
j_gene: TRBJ2-3
v_gene: TRBV30
abundance: -
CDR3aa: CAWSPGLDTQYF
CDR3nt: TGTGCCTGGAGCCCCGGGTTAGATACGCAGTATTTT

d_gene: TRBD1
j_gene: TRBJ2-3
v_gene: TRBV24-1
abundance: -
CDR3aa: CATSDQGTGVDTQYF
CDR3nt: TGTGCCACCAGTGATCAGGGAACAGGGGTAGATACGCAGTATTTT

d_gene: TRBD2
j_gene: TRBJ2-5
v_gene: TRBV7-3
abundance: -
CDR3aa: CASSPSGGREETQYF
CDR3nt: TGTGCCAGCAGCCCTAGCGGGGGACGAGAAGAGACCCAGTACTTC

d_gene: -
j_gene: TRBJ1-2
v_gene: TRBV6-5
abundance: -
CDR3aa: CASSYSRAVYGYTF
CDR3nt: TGTGCCAGCAGTTATTCCAGGGCGGTGTATGGCTACACCTTC

d_gene: TRBD2
j_gene: TRBJ2-1
v_gene: TRBV5-4
abundance: -
CDR3aa: CASSPSSGSRYEQLF
CDR3nt: TGTGCCAGCAGCCCCTCTAGCGGATCTAGGTATGAGCAGCTCTTC

d_gene: -
j_gene: TRBJ2-2
v_gene: TRBV19
abundance: -
CDR3aa: CATNPGGNTGELFF
CDR3nt: TGTGCCACTAATCCAGGAGGGAACACCGGGGAGCTGTTTTTT

d_gene: TRBD1
j_gene: TRBJ2-1
v_gene: TRBV4-3
abundance: -
CDR3aa: CASSQQGAKVNEQFF
CDR3nt: TGCGCCAGCAGCCAACAGGGGGCCAAGGTCAATGAGCAGTTCTTC

d_gene: -
j_gene: TRBJ1-2
v_gene: TRBV5-5
abundance: -
CDR3aa: CASSFRLGAGPSGYGYTF
CDR3nt: TGTGCCAGCAGCTTCCGTCTAGGGGCAGGTCCGTCGGGCTATGGCTACACCTTC

d_gene: TRBD2
j_gene: TRBJ2-4
v_gene: TRBV28
abundance: -
CDR3aa: CASSLYRAWTSAGGAKNIQYF
CDR3nt: TGTGCCAGCAGTTTATATCGGGCGTGGACTAGCGCCGGGGGAGCCAAAAACATTCAGTACTTC

d_gene: TRBD2
j_gene: TRBJ2-3
v_gene: TRBV3-1/TRBV3-2
abundance: -
CDR3aa: CASSQEGGLAGQTDTQYF
CDR3nt: TGTGCCAGCAGCCAAGAGGGAGGACTAGCGGGACAGACAGATACGCAGTATTTT

d_gene: TRBD1
j_gene: TRBJ2-3
v_gene: TRBV5-1
abundance: -
CDR3aa: CASSLAGGEDTQYF
CDR3nt: TGCGCCAGCAGCTTGGCAGGGGGTGAAGATACGCAGTATTTT

d_gene: -
j_gene: TRBJ2-4
v_gene: TRBV4-3
abundance: -
CDR3aa: CASSQDLVRGAIQYF
CDR3nt: TGCGCCAGCAGCCAAGATTTGGTCAGGGGCGCCATTCAGTACTTC

d_gene: -
j_gene: TRBJ1-1
v_gene: TRBV19
abundance: -
CDR3aa: CASSKQGNTEAFF
CDR3nt: TGTGCCAGTAGTAAACAGGGCAACACTGAAGCTTTCTTT

d_gene: TRBD1
j_gene: TRBJ1-6
v_gene: TRBV6-5
abundance: -
CDR3aa: CASRSGTGGSPLHF
CDR3nt: TGTGCCAGCAGGTCCGGGACAGGGGGTTCACCCCTCCACTTT

d_gene: -
j_gene: TRBJ1-5
v_gene: TRBV6-5
abundance: -
CDR3aa: CASAPGYSNQPQHF
CDR3nt: TGTGCCAGCGCTCCCGGGTATAGCAATCAGCCCCAGCATTTT

d_gene: TRBD1
j_gene: TRBJ2-1
v_gene: TRBV7-8
abundance: few
CDR3aa: CASSFSGTGDYNEQFF
CDR3nt: TGTGCCAGCAGCTTTTCCGGGACAGGGGACTACAATGAGCAGTTCTTC

d_gene: TRBD1
j_gene: TRBJ1-4
v_gene: TRBV5-1
abundance: once
CDR3aa: CASSFLPGQLNEKLFF
CDR3nt: TGCGCCAGCAGCTTCCTACCGGGACAGCTTAATGAAAAACTGTTTTTT

d_gene: TRBD2
j_gene: TRBJ2-7
v_gene: TRBV7-8
abundance: -
CDR3aa: CASNSPGGPRVDEQYF
CDR3nt: TGTGCCAGCAACTCCCCGGGAGGGCCTAGGGTGGACGAGCAGTACTTC

d_gene: TRBD2
j_gene: TRBJ2-3
v_gene: TRBV7-6
abundance: -
CDR3aa: CASSLAGTSGSSTDTQYF
CDR3nt: TGTGCCAGCAGCTTAGCTGGGACTAGCGGCTCTAGCACAGATACGCAGTATTTT

d_gene: TRBD1
j_gene: TRBJ2-1
v_gene: TRBV7-2
abundance: -
CDR3aa: CASSYEGQGRFF
CDR3nt: TGTGCCAGCAGCTACGAGGGACAGGGCCGGTTCTTC

d_gene: -
j_gene: TRBJ2-7
v_gene: TRBV5-6
abundance: -
CDR3aa: CASSLFGGPDPYEQYF
CDR3nt: TGTGCCAGCAGCTTGTTTGGGGGCCCAGACCCCTACGAGCAGTACTTC

d_gene: -
j_gene: TRBJ1-1
v_gene: TRBV18
abundance: -
CDR3aa: CASSPLGFSSGEAFF
CDR3nt: TGTGCCAGCTCACCCCTGGGCTTCAGCTCCGGCGAGGCTTTCTTT

d_gene: TRBD1
j_gene: TRBJ2-7
v_gene: TRBV5-4
abundance: -
CDR3aa: CASRDRDRGSYEQYF
CDR3nt: TGTGCCAGCAGGGACCGGGACAGGGGGTCCTACGAGCAGTACTTC

d_gene: -
j_gene: TRBJ2-7
v_gene: TRBV29-1
abundance: -
CDR3aa: CSGPRGNRPPQYF
CDR3nt: TGCAGTGGCCCAAGGGGAAACCGACCCCCGCAGTACTTC

d_gene: TRBD2
j_gene: TRBJ2-3
v_gene: TRBV11-1
abundance: -
CDR3aa: CASRQKGRGWNDTQYF
CDR3nt: TGTGCCAGCAGACAAAAGGGGCGGGGGTGGAATGATACGCAGTATTTT

d_gene: TRBD1
j_gene: TRBJ2-3
v_gene: TRBV3-1/TRBV3-2
abundance: -
CDR3aa: CASSQERRGGADTQYF
CDR3nt: TGTGCCAGCAGCCAAGAGAGGAGAGGGGGCGCAGATACGCAGTATTTT

d_gene: TRBD1
j_gene: TRBJ2-1
v_gene: TRBV6-2/TRBV6-3
abundance: -
CDR3aa: CASSYWTGDEQFF
CDR3nt: TGTGCCAGCAGTTACTGGACAGGCGATGAGCAGTTCTTC

d_gene: -
j_gene: TRBJ1-2
v_gene: TRBV3-1/TRBV3-2
abundance: -
CDR3aa: CASSQGARDGYTF
CDR3nt: TGTGCCAGCAGCCAAGGGGCCAGGGATGGCTACACCTTC

d_gene: TRBD1
j_gene: TRBJ1-1
v_gene: TRBV7-8
abundance: once
CDR3aa: CASSKTGDPTEAFF
CDR3nt: TGTGCCAGCAGCAAGACAGGGGACCCCACTGAAGCTTTCTTT

d_gene: TRBD2
j_gene: TRBJ2-1
v_gene: TRBV3-1/TRBV3-2
abundance: -
CDR3aa: CASSQALAGHGEQFF
CDR3nt: TGTGCCAGCAGCCAAGCCCTAGCGGGCCACGGTGAGCAGTTCTTC

d_gene: -
j_gene: TRBJ2-1
v_gene: TRBV25-1
abundance: -
CDR3aa: CASSYQGYEQFF
CDR3nt: TGTGCCAGCAGTTATCAGGGTTATGAGCAGTTCTTC

d_gene: -
j_gene: TRBJ2-7
v_gene: TRBV6-1
abundance: -
CDR3aa: CASSEGIASLEQYF
CDR3nt: TGTGCCAGCAGTGAAGGTATCGCGAGCCTCGAGCAGTACTTC

d_gene: TRBD2
j_gene: TRBJ2-5
v_gene: TRBV6-2/TRBV6-3
abundance: -
CDR3aa: CASSPPGLAGGSGRETQYF
CDR3nt: TGTGCCAGCAGCCCACCGGGACTAGCGGGGGGGAGTGGGAGGGAGACCCAGTACTTC

d_gene: -
j_gene: TRBJ1-1
v_gene: TRBV29-1
abundance: -
CDR3aa: CSVQNTEAFF
CDR3nt: TGCAGCGTACAGAACACTGAAGCTTTCTTT

d_gene: TRBD1
j_gene: TRBJ2-7
v_gene: TRBV5-4
abundance: -
CDR3aa: CASSLIWTGVDEQYF
CDR3nt: TGTGCCAGCAGCTTGATTTGGACAGGGGTTGACGAGCAGTACTTC

d_gene: -
j_gene: TRBJ2-7
v_gene: TRBV20-1
abundance: -
CDR3aa: CSASNSYEQYF
CDR3nt: TGCAGTGCTTCGAACAGCTACGAGCAGTACTTC

d_gene: TRBD1
j_gene: TRBJ1-1
v_gene: TRBV3-1/TRBV3-2
abundance: -
CDR3aa: CASSQDGTGGFAFF
CDR3nt: TGTGCCAGCAGCCAAGATGGGACAGGGGGCTTTGCTTTCTTT

d_gene: TRBD1
j_gene: TRBJ2-5
v_gene: TRBV30
abundance: -
CDR3aa: CAWGEQQGETQYF
CDR3nt: TGTGCCTGGGGCGAACAACAGGGGGAGACCCAGTACTTC

d_gene: -
j_gene: TRBJ2-1
v_gene: TRBV2
abundance: -
CDR3aa: CASRALNEQFF
CDR3nt: TGTGCCAGCAGGGCCCTTAATGAGCAGTTCTTC

d_gene: -
j_gene: TRBJ2-7
v_gene: TRBV15
abundance: -
CDR3aa: CATSIRTNFYEQYF
CDR3nt: TGTGCCACCAGCATCAGGACAAATTTCTACGAGCAGTACTTC

d_gene: -
j_gene: TRBJ2-1
v_gene: TRBV11-2
abundance: -
CDR3aa: CASSLIRSAGLGEQFF
CDR3nt: TGTGCCAGCAGCTTAATTCGGTCAGCGGGCTTGGGTGAGCAGTTCTTC

d_gene: -
j_gene: TRBJ1-1
v_gene: TRBV4-2
abundance: -
CDR3aa: CASSLQVGQAHTEAFF
CDR3nt: TGTGCCAGCAGCCTTCAAGTGGGTCAGGCGCACACTGAAGCTTTCTTT

d_gene: -
j_gene: TRBJ2-3
v_gene: TRBV27
abundance: -
CDR3aa: CASSLLQSTDTQYF
CDR3nt: TGTGCCAGCAGTTTACTCCAGAGCACAGATACGCAGTATTTT

d_gene: -
j_gene: TRBJ2-1
v_gene: TRBV2
abundance: -
CDR3aa: CASSTRGVSRRSYNEQFF
CDR3nt: TGTGCCAGCAGTACCAGGGGGGTTTCCAGGCGGTCCTACAATGAGCAGTTCTTC

d_gene: -
j_gene: TRBJ1-4
v_gene: TRBV28
abundance: -
CDR3aa: CASRGTTGSLDEKLFF
CDR3nt: TGTGCCAGCAGAGGTACAACAGGGTCTCTCGATGAAAAACTGTTTTTT

d_gene: -
j_gene: TRBJ2-1
v_gene: TRBV12-3/TRBV12-4
abundance: -
CDR3aa: CASSKDSYNEQFF
CDR3nt: TGTGCCAGCAGTAAGGACAGCTACAATGAGCAGTTCTTC

d_gene: TRBD1
j_gene: TRBJ1-2
v_gene: TRBV3-1/TRBV3-2
abundance: -
CDR3aa: CASSQDHMSTGGQDGYTF
CDR3nt: TGTGCCAGCAGCCAAGATCACATGTCTACAGGGGGTCAGGATGGCTACACCTTC

d_gene: -
j_gene: TRBJ2-1
v_gene: TRBV5-6
abundance: -
CDR3aa: CASSGSSGAYNEQFF
CDR3nt: TGTGCCAGCAGTGGATCGAGCGGAGCCTACAATGAGCAGTTCTTC

d_gene: -
j_gene: TRBJ2-1
v_gene: TRBV19
abundance: -
CDR3aa: CASSPIRDWRNEQFF
CDR3nt: TGTGCCAGTAGCCCGATCCGGGACTGGCGGAATGAGCAGTTCTTC

d_gene: -
j_gene: TRBJ2-7
v_gene: TRBV30
abundance: -
CDR3aa: CAWRELGRQYF
CDR3nt: TGTGCCTGGAGGGAACTAGGGAGGCAGTACTTC

d_gene: TRBD1
j_gene: TRBJ1-2
v_gene: TRBV7-2
abundance: -
CDR3aa: CASSYGTEDSYTF
CDR3nt: TGTGCCAGCAGCTATGGGACAGAGGATAGTTACACCTTC

d_gene: -
j_gene: TRBJ2-1
v_gene: TRBV20-1
abundance: few
CDR3aa: CSAVQGYEQFF
CDR3nt: TGCAGTGCTGTACAGGGATATGAGCAGTTCTTC

d_gene: -
j_gene: TRBJ1-2
v_gene: TRBV19
abundance: -
CDR3aa: CASSRDGGLGSYTF
CDR3nt: TGTGCCAGTAGTCGGGACGGGGGATTGGGGAGCTACACCTTC

d_gene: -
j_gene: TRBJ2-2
v_gene: TRBV6-5
abundance: -
CDR3aa: CASSSDRNTGELFF
CDR3nt: TGTGCCAGCAGCTCCGACAGGAACACCGGGGAGCTGTTTTTT

d_gene: TRBD1
j_gene: TRBJ1-5
v_gene: TRBV19
abundance: -
CDR3aa: CASSAQQGNQPQHF
CDR3nt: TGTGCCAGTAGTGCACAACAGGGGAACCAGCCCCAGCATTTT

d_gene: -
j_gene: TRBJ2-3
v_gene: TRBV27
abundance: -
CDR3aa: CASSGRRTDTQYF
CDR3nt: TGTGCCAGCAGCGGGAGACGCACAGATACGCAGTATTTT

d_gene: -
j_gene: TRBJ2-5
v_gene: TRBV19
abundance: -
CDR3aa: CASSIAGGRETQYF
CDR3nt: TGTGCCAGTAGTATAGCCGGGGGTCGAGAGACCCAGTACTTC

d_gene: -
j_gene: TRBJ2-7
v_gene: TRBV4-3
abundance: -
CDR3aa: CASSPNPGGDYEQYF
CDR3nt: TGCGCCAGCAGCCCTAACCCCGGCGGTGACTACGAGCAGTACTTC

d_gene: TRBD2
j_gene: TRBJ2-7
v_gene: TRBV7-2
abundance: -
CDR3aa: CASSLALAGAEEQYF
CDR3nt: TGTGCCAGCAGCTTAGCGCTAGCGGGAGCGGAAGAGCAGTACTTC

d_gene: -
j_gene: TRBJ1-1
v_gene: TRBV30
abundance: -
CDR3aa: CAWSQRGGAFF
CDR3nt: TGTGCCTGGAGTCAGCGCGGAGGAGCTTTCTTT